This T cell receptor (beta chain) came from a study of EBV T-cell therapy then PD-1 blockade in nasopharyngeal carcinoma. As regards this clone: Antigen unknown.

Treatment meaning: AdE1-LMPpoly-expanded autologous EBV-specific T-cell therapy followed by anti-PD-1 nivolumab. The CDR3 runs 16 residues. The ends were cut back, 3 bases at V and 4 bases at J, with 18 bases in the middle. Germline CDR1 reads LNHNV; CDR2 reads YYDKDF (reference sequence). Data came from immunoSEQ multiplex PCR; TCRdb stores just in-frame clones and leaves some out. The table records some 17,000 clones, around 80% of them present only once. The chain couples TRBV15 to TRBJ2-5, with D tentatively TRBD2 (7 bases). This clonotype originated in a man aged 35 to 55 with nasopharyngeal carcinoma. The sequencing here drew on CD8+ T cells from blood, taken at day 0 from a patient whose treatment included autologous EBV-specific T cells and nivolumab. In DNA form, the CDR3 reads TGTGCCACCAGCAGCGTGAGGGGGGGGTCGAGAGAGACCCAGTACTTC. This translates into CATSSVRGGSRETQYF.